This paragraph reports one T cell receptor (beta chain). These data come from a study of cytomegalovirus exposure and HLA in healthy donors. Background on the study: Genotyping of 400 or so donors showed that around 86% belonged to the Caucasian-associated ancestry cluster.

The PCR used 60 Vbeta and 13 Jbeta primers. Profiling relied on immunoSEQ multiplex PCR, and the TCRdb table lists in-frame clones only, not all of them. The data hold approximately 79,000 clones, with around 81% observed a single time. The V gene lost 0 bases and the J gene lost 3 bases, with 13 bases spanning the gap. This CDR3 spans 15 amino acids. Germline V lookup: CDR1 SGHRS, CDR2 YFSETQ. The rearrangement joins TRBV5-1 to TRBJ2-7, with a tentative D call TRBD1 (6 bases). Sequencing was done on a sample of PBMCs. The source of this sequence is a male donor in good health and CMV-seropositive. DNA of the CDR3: TGCGCCAGCAGCTTGGAGCGGACAGAGCTCTACGAGCAGTACTTC. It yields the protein CASSLERTELYEQYF. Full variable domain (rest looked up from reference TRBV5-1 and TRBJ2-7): KAGVTQTPRYLIKTRGQQVTLSCSPISGHRSVSWYQQTPGQGLQFLFEYFSETQRNKGNFPGRFSGRQFSNSRSEMNVSTLELGDSALYLCASSLERTELYEQYFGPGTRLTVT.